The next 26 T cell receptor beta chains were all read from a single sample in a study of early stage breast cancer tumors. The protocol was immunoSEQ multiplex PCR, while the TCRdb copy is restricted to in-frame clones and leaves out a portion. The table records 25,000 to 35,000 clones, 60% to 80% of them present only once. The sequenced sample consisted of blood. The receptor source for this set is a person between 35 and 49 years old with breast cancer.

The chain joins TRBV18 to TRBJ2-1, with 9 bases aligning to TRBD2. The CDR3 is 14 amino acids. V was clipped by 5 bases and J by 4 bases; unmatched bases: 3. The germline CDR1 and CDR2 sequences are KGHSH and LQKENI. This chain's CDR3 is CASSYSGSYNEQFF. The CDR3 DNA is TGTGCCAGCTCATATAGCGGGAGTTACAATGAGCAGTTCTTC.

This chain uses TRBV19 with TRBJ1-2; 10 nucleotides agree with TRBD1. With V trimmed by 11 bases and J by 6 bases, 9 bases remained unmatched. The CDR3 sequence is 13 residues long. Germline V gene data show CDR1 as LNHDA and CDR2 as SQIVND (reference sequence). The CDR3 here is CAALDRGTDGYTF. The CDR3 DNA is TGTGCCGCATTGGACAGGGGGACAGATGGCTACACCTTC.

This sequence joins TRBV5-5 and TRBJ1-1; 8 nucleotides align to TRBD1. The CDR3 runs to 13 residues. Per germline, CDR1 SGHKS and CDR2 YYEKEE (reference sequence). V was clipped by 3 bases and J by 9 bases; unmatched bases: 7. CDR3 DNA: TGTGCCAGCAGCTCCACGACAGGGGTACAAGCTTTCTTT. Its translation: CASSSTTGVQAFF.

The DNA for the CDR3 is TGTGCCAGCAGCACAGGGACAGGGGGAGGAGCGAAGTCCAATGAGCAGTTCTTC. It translates to CASSTGTGGGAKSNEQFF. The chain is built from TRBV9 and TRBJ2-1; 11 positions match TRBD1. The V gene end was trimmed by 4 bases and the J gene end by 6 bases; junction bases not matched to a gene: 15. The CDR3 length is 18 residues. Germline V lookup: CDR1 SGDLS, CDR2 YYNGEE.

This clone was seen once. CDR3: CAFITGQGNEKLFF. The CDR3 DNA is TGTGCCTTTATAACGGGACAGGGGAATGAAAAACTGTTTTTT. The chain is built from TRBV30 and TRBJ1-4; 10 bases map to TRBD1. Germline assignment: CDR1 GTSNPN and CDR2 SVGIG (reference sequence). V shed 7 bases and J 5 bases; nucleotides not matched to a gene: 7. This CDR3 is 14 amino acids long.

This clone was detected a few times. CDR3 bases: TGCGCCAGCAGCCCTCGCGGGACTCCTGGAAACACCATATATTTT. Encoded protein: CASSPRGTPGNTIYF. The chain combines TRBV5-1 with TRBJ1-3; tentatively, D is TRBD1 (5 bases). The CDR3 is 15 residues long. Trimming took 4 bases from V and 2 from J, leaving 13 bases between them. Germline loops: CDR1 SGHRS, CDR2 YFSETQ.

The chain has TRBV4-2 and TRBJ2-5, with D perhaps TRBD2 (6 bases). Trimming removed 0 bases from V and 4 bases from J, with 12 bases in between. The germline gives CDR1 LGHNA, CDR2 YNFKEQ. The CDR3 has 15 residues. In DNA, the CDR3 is TGTGCCAGCAGCCAAGATTTTGGGGGAGGAGAGACCCAGTACTTC. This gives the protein CASSQDFGGGETQYF.

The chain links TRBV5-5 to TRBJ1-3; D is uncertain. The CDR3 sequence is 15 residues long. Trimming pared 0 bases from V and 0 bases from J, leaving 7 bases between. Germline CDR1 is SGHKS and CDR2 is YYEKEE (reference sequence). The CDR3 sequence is CASSLVAFSGNTIYF. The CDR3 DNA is TGTGCCAGCAGCTTGGTAGCGTTCTCTGGAAACACCATATATTTT.

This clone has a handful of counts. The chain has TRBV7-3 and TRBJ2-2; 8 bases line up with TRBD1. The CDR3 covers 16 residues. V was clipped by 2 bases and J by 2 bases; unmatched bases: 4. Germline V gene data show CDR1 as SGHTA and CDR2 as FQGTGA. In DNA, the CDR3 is TGTGCCAGCAGCTTAGGGGGACAGGCTAACACCGGGGAGCTGTTTTTT. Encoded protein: CASSLGGQANTGELFF.

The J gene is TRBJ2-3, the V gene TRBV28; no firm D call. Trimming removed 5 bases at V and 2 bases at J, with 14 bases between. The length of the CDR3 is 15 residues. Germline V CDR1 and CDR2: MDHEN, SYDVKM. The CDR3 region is CASSPPGLTTDTQYF. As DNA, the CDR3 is TGTGCCAGCAGTCCCCCCGGGTTAACCACAGATACGCAGTATTTT.

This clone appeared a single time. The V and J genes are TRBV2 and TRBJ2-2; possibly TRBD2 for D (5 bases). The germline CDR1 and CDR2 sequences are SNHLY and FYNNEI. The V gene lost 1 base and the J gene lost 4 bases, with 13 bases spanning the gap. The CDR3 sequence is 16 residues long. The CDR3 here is CASSEEKWESTGELFF. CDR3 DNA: TGTGCCAGCAGTGAAGAAAAGTGGGAGAGCACCGGGGAGCTGTTTTTT.

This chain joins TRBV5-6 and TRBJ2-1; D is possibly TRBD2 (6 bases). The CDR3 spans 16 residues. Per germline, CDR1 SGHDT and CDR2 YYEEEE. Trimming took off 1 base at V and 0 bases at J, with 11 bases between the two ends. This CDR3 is CASSLFTGSSYNEQFF. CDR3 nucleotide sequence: TGTGCCAGCAGCTTGTTCACCGGGAGCTCCTACAATGAGCAGTTCTTC.

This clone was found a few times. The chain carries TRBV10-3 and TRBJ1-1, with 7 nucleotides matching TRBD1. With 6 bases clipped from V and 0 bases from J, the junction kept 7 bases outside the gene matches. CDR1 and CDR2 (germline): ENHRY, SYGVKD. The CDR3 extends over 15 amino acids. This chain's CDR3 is CAIRGPDRLNTEAFF. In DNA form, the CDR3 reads TGTGCCATCAGGGGCCCGGACAGGTTGAACACTGAAGCTTTCTTT.

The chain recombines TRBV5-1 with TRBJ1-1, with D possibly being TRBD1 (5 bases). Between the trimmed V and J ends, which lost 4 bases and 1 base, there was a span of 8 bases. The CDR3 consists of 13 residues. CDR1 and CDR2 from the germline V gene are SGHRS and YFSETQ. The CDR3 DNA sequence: TGCGCCAGCAGCACCACAGGGAACACTGAAGCTTTCTTT. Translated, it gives CASSTTGNTEAFF.

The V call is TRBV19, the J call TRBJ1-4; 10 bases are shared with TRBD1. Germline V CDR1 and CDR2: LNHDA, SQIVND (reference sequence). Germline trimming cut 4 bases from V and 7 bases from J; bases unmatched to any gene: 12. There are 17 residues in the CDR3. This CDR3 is CASSTSRQGANREKLFF. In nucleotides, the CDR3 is TGTGCCAGTAGTACATCCCGACAGGGGGCGAATCGTGAAAAACTGTTTTTT.

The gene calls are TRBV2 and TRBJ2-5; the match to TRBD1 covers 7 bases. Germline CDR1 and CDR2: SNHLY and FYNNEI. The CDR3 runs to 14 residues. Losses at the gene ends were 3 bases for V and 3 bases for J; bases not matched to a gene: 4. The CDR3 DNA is TGTGCCAGCAGTGAGGGGACAGCAGAAGAGACCCAGTACTTC. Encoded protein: CASSEGTAEETQYF.

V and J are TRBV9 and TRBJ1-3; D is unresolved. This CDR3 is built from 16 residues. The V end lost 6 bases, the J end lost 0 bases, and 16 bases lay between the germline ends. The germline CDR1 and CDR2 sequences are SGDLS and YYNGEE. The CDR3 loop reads CASNPTSGSSGNTIYF. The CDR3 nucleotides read TGTGCCAGCAATCCGACATCAGGCTCCTCTGGAAACACCATATATTTT.

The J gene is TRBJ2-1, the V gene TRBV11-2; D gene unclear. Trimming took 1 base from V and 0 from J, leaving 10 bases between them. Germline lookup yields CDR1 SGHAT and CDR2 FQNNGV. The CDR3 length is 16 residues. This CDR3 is CASSLVLSSSYNEQFF. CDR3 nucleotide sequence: TGTGCCAGCAGCTTAGTTCTCTCGAGCTCCTACAATGAGCAGTTCTTC.

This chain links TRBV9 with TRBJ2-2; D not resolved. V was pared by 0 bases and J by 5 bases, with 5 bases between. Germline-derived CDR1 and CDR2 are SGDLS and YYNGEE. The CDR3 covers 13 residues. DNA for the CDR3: TGTGCCAGCAGCGTAGCATGGACCGGGGAGCTGTTTTTT. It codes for CASSVAWTGELFF.

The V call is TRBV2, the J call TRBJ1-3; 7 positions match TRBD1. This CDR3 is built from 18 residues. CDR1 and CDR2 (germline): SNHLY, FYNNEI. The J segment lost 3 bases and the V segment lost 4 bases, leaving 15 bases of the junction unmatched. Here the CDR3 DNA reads TGTGCCAGCAGTGGAATCTCTACAGGGGTGGGAAATGGAAACACCATATATTTT. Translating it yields CASSGISTGVGNGNTIYF.

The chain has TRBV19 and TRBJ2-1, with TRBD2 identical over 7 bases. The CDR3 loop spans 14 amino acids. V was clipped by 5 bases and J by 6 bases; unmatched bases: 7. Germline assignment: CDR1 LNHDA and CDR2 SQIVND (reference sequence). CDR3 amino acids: CASSGRDEGNEQFF. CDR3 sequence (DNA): TGTGCCAGTAGTGGGAGGGATGAGGGCAATGAGCAGTTCTTC.

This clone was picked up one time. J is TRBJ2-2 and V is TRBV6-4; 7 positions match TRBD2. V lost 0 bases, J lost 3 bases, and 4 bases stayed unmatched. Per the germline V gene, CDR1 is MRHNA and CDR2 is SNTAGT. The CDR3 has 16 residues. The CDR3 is CASSDSNAGDTGELFF. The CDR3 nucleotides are TGTGCCAGCAGTGACTCTAATGCGGGAGACACCGGGGAGCTGTTTTTT.

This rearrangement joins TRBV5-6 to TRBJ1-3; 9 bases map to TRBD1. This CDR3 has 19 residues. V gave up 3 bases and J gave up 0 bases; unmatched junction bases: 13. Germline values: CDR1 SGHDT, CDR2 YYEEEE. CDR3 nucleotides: TGTGCCAGCAGCTATGGCCTGGGACAGGGAGTCGGCTCTGGAAACACCATATATTTT. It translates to CASSYGLGQGVGSGNTIYF.

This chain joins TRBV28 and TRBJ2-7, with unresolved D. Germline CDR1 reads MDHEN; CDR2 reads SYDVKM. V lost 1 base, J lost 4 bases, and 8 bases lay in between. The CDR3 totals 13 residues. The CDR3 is CASSLFRKYEQYF. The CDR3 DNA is TGTGCCAGCAGTTTATTTCGGAAATACGAGCAGTACTTC.

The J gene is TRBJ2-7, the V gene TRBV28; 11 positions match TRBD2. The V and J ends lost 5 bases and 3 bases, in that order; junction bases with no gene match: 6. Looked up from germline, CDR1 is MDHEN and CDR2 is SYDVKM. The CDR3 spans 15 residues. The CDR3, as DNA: TGTGCCAGCAGTCCTTCTAGCGGGAGGTACTACGAGCAGTACTTC. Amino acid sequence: CASSPSSGRYYEQYF.

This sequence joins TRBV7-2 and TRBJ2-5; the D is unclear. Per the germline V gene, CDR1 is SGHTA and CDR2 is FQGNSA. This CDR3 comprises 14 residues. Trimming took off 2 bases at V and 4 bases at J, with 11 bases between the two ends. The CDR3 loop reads CASSLMGVLETQYF. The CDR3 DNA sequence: TGTGCCAGCAGCTTAATGGGCGTACTAGAGACCCAGTACTTC.